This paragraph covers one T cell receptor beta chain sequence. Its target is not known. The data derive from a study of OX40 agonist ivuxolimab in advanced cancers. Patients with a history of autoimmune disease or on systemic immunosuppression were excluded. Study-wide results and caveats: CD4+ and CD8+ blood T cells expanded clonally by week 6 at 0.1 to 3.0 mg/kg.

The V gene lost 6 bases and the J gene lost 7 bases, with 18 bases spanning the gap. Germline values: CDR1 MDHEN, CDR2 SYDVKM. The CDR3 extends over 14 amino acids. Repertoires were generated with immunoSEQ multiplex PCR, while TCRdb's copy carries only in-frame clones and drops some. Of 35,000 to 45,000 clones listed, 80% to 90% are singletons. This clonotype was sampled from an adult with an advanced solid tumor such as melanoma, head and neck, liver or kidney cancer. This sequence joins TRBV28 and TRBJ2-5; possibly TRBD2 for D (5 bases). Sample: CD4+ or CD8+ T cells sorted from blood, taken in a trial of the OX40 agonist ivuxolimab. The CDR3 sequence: CASSVTWTFGTQYF. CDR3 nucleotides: TGTGCCAGCAGCGTAACGTGGACTTTCGGGACCCAGTACTTC.